What follows are 30 T cell receptor beta chains derived from one specimen sequenced in a study of T cells in women clearing cervical HPV infection. The method was immunoSEQ multiplex PCR; TCRdb's version includes in-frame clones alone and lacks a portion of them. This sample's table has roughly 28,000 clones. Sequenced input: blood buffy coat. These receptors all come from a woman between 18 and 69 years old with a cervical HPV16 infection that either progressed to CIN3+ or cleared (not recorded which).

To note about this clone: From the germline J gene comes the end of the CDR3, since the read stops 3 residues before it. The chain combines TRBV7-3 with TRBJ2-1; the match to TRBD1 covers 8 bases. V gave up 4 bases and J gave up 9 bases; unmatched junction bases: 5. The CDR3 has 13 residues. Germline V gives CDR1 SGHTA, CDR2 FQGTGA. The CDR3 loop reads CASSYTGGSEQFF. The sequenced CDR3 bases are TGTGCCAGCAGCTATACAGGGGGTTCTGAG. The whole variable domain, filled in from reference TRBV7-3 and TRBJ2-1, reads GAGVSQTPSNKVTEKGKYVELRCDPISGHTALYWYRQSLGQGPEFLIYFQGTGAADDSGLPNDRFFAVRPEGSVSTLKIQRTERGDSAVYLCASSYTGGSEQFFGPGTRLTVL.

With regard to this clone: The read terminates 3 residues before the CDR3 end, so the remaining end is supplied by the germline J gene. J is TRBJ1-1 and V is TRBV19; 9 positions match TRBD1. Looked up from germline, CDR1 is LNHDA and CDR2 is SQIVND (reference sequence). V lost 7 bases, J lost 0 bases, and 3 bases stayed unmatched. This CDR3 is built from 14 residues. The CDR3 sequence is CASIDRGMNTEAFF. The CDR3 bases that were read are TGTGCCAGTATTGACAGGGGGATGAACACTGAA.

The CDR3 reads CASSQGDGGGKLFF. CDR3 bases read: TGCGCCAGCAGCCAGGGCGACGGCGGGGGAAAG. The chain is built from TRBV5-1 and TRBJ2-2, with 7 bases matching TRBD2. The read ends 3 residues before the CDR3 terminus; that terminus is restored from the germline J gene. Looked up from germline, CDR1 is SGHRS and CDR2 is YFSETQ. The CDR3 is made up of 14 amino acids.

Note on this clone: The missing CDR3 end, 3 residues past where the read stops, is filled in from the germline J gene. The chain combines TRBV7-9 with TRBJ2-1, with TRBD1 matching 8 bases. Germline V gives CDR1 SEHNR, CDR2 FQNEAQ (reference sequence). CDR3 length: 15 amino acids. Trimming cost V 4 bases and J 7 bases; bases outside gene matches: 9. The CDR3: CASSYGTGISNEQFF. CDR3 bases read: TGTGCCAGCAGCTACGGGACAGGAATAAGTAATGAG.

To note about this clone: The read halts 3 residues ahead of the CDR3 end, with the missing end drawn from the germline J gene. The chain links TRBV20-1 to TRBJ2-3; 12 bases match TRBD2. The CDR3 covers 14 residues. The germline CDR1 and CDR2 sequences are DFQATT and SNEGSKA (reference sequence). V was pared by 6 bases and J by 5 bases, with 6 bases of the junction left unmatched. CDR3 DNA, as far as it was read: TGCAGTGCCCCCGGGACTAGCGGGTTAGATACG. This encodes CSAPGTSGLDT. The whole CDR3 reads CSAPGTSGLDTQYF.

Concerning this clone: The read falls 3 residues short of the CDR3 end, and the missing part is taken from the germline J gene. This chain joins TRBV6-1 and TRBJ2-7, with 8 bases fitting TRBD1. V lost 4 bases to trimming and J lost 6 bases; unmatched junction nucleotides: 8. CDR1 MNHNS and CDR2 SASEGT come from the germline V gene. CDR3 length: 14 residues. The covered CDR3 bases are TGTGCCAGCAGTGCAATGCAGGGGGCTGGCGAG. Amino acid sequence: CASSAMQGAGE. The full CDR3 is CASSAMQGAGEQYF.

Concerning this clone itself: The observed sequence ends 3 residues before the CDR3 terminus, with the missing tail filled in from the germline J gene. The chain links TRBV18 to TRBJ2-2; TRBD2 is a possible D gene (5 bases). CDR1 and CDR2 (germline): KGHSH, LQKENI. The CDR3 length is 17 residues. The CDR3 reads CASSLRPYGSTNEKLFF. The covered CDR3 bases are TGTGCCAGCTCACTTCGTCCTTATGGCTCGACTAATGAAAAG. Complete variable domain (other parts from reference TRBV18 and TRBJ2-2): NAGVMQNPRHLVRRRGQEARLRCSPMKGHSHVYWYRQLPEEGLKFMVYLQKENIIDESGMPKERFSAEFPKEGPSILRIQQVVRGDSAAYFCASSLRPYGSTNEKLFFGEGSRLTVL.

Details on this clone: The read terminates 3 residues ahead of where the CDR3 ends, so the germline J gene completes it. The genes are TRBV28 and TRBJ2-7, with 7 positions matching TRBD2. The CDR3 has 12 amino acids. V dropped 10 bases and J dropped 0; count of bases not matched to a gene: 3. From germline, CDR1 is MDHEN and CDR2 SYDVKM. CDR3 DNA (partial): TGTGCCACCACGGGGGGCTCCTACGAG. It specifies CATTGGSYE. The whole CDR3 protein is CATTGGSYEQYF.

In regard to this clone: The missing CDR3 end, 3 residues past where the read stops, is filled in from the germline J gene. V is TRBV19 and J is TRBJ2-1; D not certain. From germline, CDR1 is LNHDA and CDR2 SQIVND (reference sequence). The CDR3 contains 15 residues. The ends were cut back, 1 base at V and 1 base at J, with 8 bases in the middle. CDR3: CASSIGQDSYNEQFF. The sequenced CDR3 bases are TGTGCCAGTAGTATAGGGCAAGATTCCTACAATGAG.

In the case of this clone: The CDR3 end lies 3 residues beyond the end of the read and is filled in from the germline J gene. The gene calls are TRBV5-1 and TRBJ2-2; TRBD1 matches 7 bases. This CDR3 comprises 15 residues. Germline V gene sequence: CDR1 SGHRS, CDR2 YFSETQ. CDR3: CASSAMVGGGEKLFF. The CDR3 DNA, read in part, is TGCGCCAGCAGCGCCATGGTAGGGGGCGGTGAAAAG.

In the case of this clone: The read terminates 3 residues ahead of where the CDR3 ends, so the germline J gene completes it. The chain links TRBV9 to TRBJ2-7, with TRBD1 matching 12 bases. Germline V lookup: CDR1 SGDLS, CDR2 YYNGEE. V dropped 6 bases and J dropped 5; count of bases not matched to a gene: 6. The CDR3 is 14 amino acids. The sequenced CDR3 bases are TGTGCCAGCACCCGCGGGACAGGGGGCGACGAG. Translation: CASTRGTGGDE. The whole CDR3 protein reads CASTRGTGGDEQYF.

Concerning this clone: The read terminates 3 residues before the CDR3 end, so the remaining end is supplied by the germline J gene. V is TRBV19 and J is TRBJ2-3; D may match TRBD1 or TRBD2 (5 bases each). Germline lookup yields CDR1 LNHDA and CDR2 SQIVND (reference sequence). The CDR3 is 16 residues long. V lost 5 bases and J lost 7, with 22 bases in between. The DNA read from the CDR3 is TGTGCCAGTAGTCCAACGGGAAGGCAGGGTACGAATACG. As protein: CASSPTGRQGTNT. Given in full, the CDR3 is CASSPTGRQGTNTQYF.

Of note for this clone: The read stops 3 residues short of the end of the CDR3; the missing end is completed from the germline J gene. This chain connects TRBV19 to TRBJ2-3; 8 nucleotides match TRBD1. The CDR3 spans 16 residues. Germline CDR1 reads LNHDA; CDR2 reads SQIVND (reference sequence). CDR3 protein: CASSTGTGLIQETQYF. The sequenced CDR3 bases are TGTGCCAGTAGTACAGGGACAGGCCTAATACAAGAGACG.

Points on this clone: One end of the junction varies from germline; a read error may be responsible. The CDR3 extends 3 residues past the end of the read, so its final part is completed from the germline J gene. The sample holds other DNA sequences that translate to the same CDR3. The rearrangement links TRBV7-6 to TRBJ1-3, with 8 bases identical to TRBD1. CDR1 and CDR2 from the germline V gene are SGHVS and FNYEAQ. CDR3 length: 15 residues. Partial CDR3 DNA: TGTGCCAGCAGCTTAAACGGACAGGGTCAAAACACA. This gives the protein CASSLNGQGQNT. The complete CDR3 sequence is CASSLNGQGQNTIYF.

On this clone: The junction shows a germline mismatch at one end, possibly a read error. Read sequence stops 3 residues before the CDR3 end, and the germline J gene provides the missing end. This sequence joins TRBV7-3 and TRBJ2-3, with 9 bases matching TRBD2. The CDR3 consists of 16 residues. The germline V gene has CDR1 SGHTA and CDR2 FQGTGA. CDR3 sequence: CASSLNGGGAPETQYF. Incomplete CDR3 DNA: TGTGCCAGCAGCTTAAATGGCGGGGGGGCCCCAGAGACG. Complete variable domain (other parts from reference TRBV7-3 and TRBJ2-3): GAGVSQTPSNKVTEKGKYVELRCDPISGHTALYWYRQSLGQGPEFLIYFQGTGAADDSGLPNDRFFAVRPEGSVSTLKIQRTERGDSAVYLCASSLNGGGAPETQYFGPGTRLTVL.

With respect to this clone: Coverage ceases 3 residues before the CDR3 finishes, and the germline J gene fills in the end. The chain recombines TRBV18 with TRBJ1-1, with D possibly being TRBD1 (5 bases). Per the germline V gene, CDR1 is KGHSH and CDR2 is LQKENI. This CDR3 is built from 13 residues. V shed 5 bases and J shed 0 bases, with 7 bases lying between them. The CDR3 DNA, read in part, is TGTGCCAGCTCAGGGGGGGTGAACACTGAA. It yields the protein CASSGGVNTE. The entire CDR3 sequence reads CASSGGVNTEAFF.

In the case of this clone: The CDR3 goes on 3 residues after the read ends, and that part is filled in from the germline J gene. The rearrangement uses TRBV7-9 and TRBJ1-2; 7 positions match TRBD1. CDR1 and CDR2 from the germline V gene are SEHNR and FQNEAQ (reference sequence). This CDR3 spans 15 amino acids. The V gene end was trimmed by 2 bases and the J gene end by 3 bases; junction bases not matched to a gene: 6. The sequenced part of the CDR3 DNA is TGTGCCAGCAGCTTAAAAGGGGGCGAACACTATGGC. Protein product: CASSLKGGEHYG. The entire CDR3 protein reads CASSLKGGEHYGYTF.

On this clone itself: The read terminates 3 residues ahead of where the CDR3 ends, so the germline J gene completes it. V is TRBV6-1 and J is TRBJ2-4; TRBD2 agrees at 8 bases. The CDR3 loop spans 16 amino acids. Germline CDR1 is MNHNS and CDR2 is SASEGT. With 2 bases clipped from V and 1 base from J, the junction kept 4 bases outside the gene matches. The CDR3 reads CASSESGGRAKNIQYF. The part of the CDR3 DNA that was read is TGTGCCAGCAGTGAAAGTGGCGGGAGGGCCAAAAACATT.

On this clone itself: The CDR3 end falls 3 residues outside the read, so it is completed with the germline J gene. V usage is TRBV2 and J usage is TRBJ2-3; TRBD2 matches at 9 bases. The V gene's germline CDR1 is SNHLY and CDR2 FYNNEI. V shed 3 bases and J 4 bases; nucleotides not matched to a gene: 2. This CDR3 is built from 14 residues. CDR3 DNA, as far as it was read: TGTGCCAGCAGTGATAGCGGGAGAGCAGATACG. As protein: CASSDSGRADT. The CDR3 as a whole reads CASSDSGRADTQYF.

To note about this clone: An end of the junction differs from the germline gene, which may be a read error. The missing CDR3 end, 3 residues past where the read stops, is filled in from the germline J gene. This CDR3 is also generated by other DNA sequences in the sample. The chain uses TRBV7-9 and TRBJ1-3; D gene ambiguous. This CDR3 comprises 14 residues. In germline, CDR1 is SEHNR, CDR2 FQNEAQ (reference sequence). The CDR3 sequence: CASSLVVEGNTIYF. The part of the CDR3 DNA that was read is TGTGCCAGCAGCTTAGTCGTGGAGGGCAACACA.

Notes on this clone: The read finishes 3 residues shy of the CDR3 end, and the germline J gene is used to complete it. The gene calls are TRBV7-9 and TRBJ2-3, with D unclear. V lost 1 base to trimming and J lost 7 bases, with 9 bases between them. The CDR3 sequence is 13 residues long. CDR1 SEHNR and CDR2 FQNEAQ come from the germline V gene (reference sequence). The part of the CDR3 DNA that was read is TGTGCCAGCAGCTTAGGCCCCCAGAATACG. This gives the protein CASSLGPQNT. The whole CDR3 reads CASSLGPQNTQYF.

Remarks on this clone: The sequenced fragment ends 3 residues before the CDR3 boundary, so the rest is inferred from the germline J gene. V usage is TRBV7-6 and J usage is TRBJ2-3; 9 positions match TRBD2. CDR3 length equals 16 residues. CDR1 SGHVS and CDR2 FNYEAQ come from the germline V gene. The chain's CDR3 is CASSLGRGRAAETQYF. The part of the CDR3 DNA that was read is TGTGCCAGCAGCTTAGGCCGCGGGAGGGCCGCGGAGACG.

Worth noting for this clone: The read ends 3 residues early relative to the CDR3; the germline J gene fills the gap. This sequence joins TRBV5-6 and TRBJ1-3, with D unclear. CDR3 size: 14 residues. V was shortened by 0 bases and J by 2 bases, with 6 bases between the two germline ends. Germline V gene lookup returns CDR1 SGHDT and CDR2 YYEEEE. CDR3 protein: CASSLVSAGNTIYF. The sequenced CDR3 bases are TGTGCCAGCAGCTTGGTAAGCGCTGGAAACACC.

CDR3 amino acids: CASRHTIRTGDRERSGANVLTF. The DNA read from the CDR3 is TGCGCCAGCAGACACACGATTCGAACCGGGGACAGGGAAAGGTCTGGGGCCAACGTC. The chain has TRBV5-1 and TRBJ2-6, with 9 nucleotides matching TRBD1. The read is 3 residues too short to cover the CDR3 end, so that end is filled in from the germline J gene. Germline V gives CDR1 SGHRS, CDR2 YFSETQ. The junction had 22 bases not matched to a gene; V was cut back by 5 bases and J by 1 base. The length of the CDR3 is 22 residues.

About this clone: The read ends 3 residues shy of where the CDR3 ends; the end is completed using the germline J gene. The chain uses TRBV7-9 and TRBJ1-5; D call uncertain. V was trimmed by 5 bases and J by 5 bases, leaving 13 bases between them. The CDR3 contains 14 residues. The germline CDR1 and CDR2 sequences are SEHNR and FQNEAQ (reference sequence). The CDR3 bases that were read are TGTGCCAGCAGCGAGGGCGTGTGGGATCAGCCC. Its protein is CASSEGVWDQP. The CDR3 in its entirety is CASSEGVWDQPQHF.

For this clone: The read ends 3 residues shy of where the CDR3 ends; the end is completed using the germline J gene. J is TRBJ2-3 and V is TRBV20-1, with 11 positions matching TRBD1. The CDR3 spans 14 residues. Germline lookup yields CDR1 DFQATT and CDR2 SNEGSKA (reference sequence). The junction had 7 bases not matched to a gene; V was cut back by 6 bases and J by 5 bases. The CDR3 reads CSAEPGQGEDTQYF. Incomplete CDR3 DNA: TGCAGTGCCGAACCGGGACAGGGGGAAGATACG.

Notes on this clone: The CDR3 extends 3 residues past the end of the read, so its final part is completed from the germline J gene. The V gene is TRBV6-2 or TRBV6-3, the J gene TRBJ1-1; D gene uncertain. The CDR3 consists of 13 residues. V gave up 10 bases and J gave up 3 bases, with 15 bases separating them. Per the germline V gene, CDR1 is MNHEY and CDR2 is SVGEGT. Incomplete CDR3 DNA: TGTGCCATAGCCCACTTCGGGGACACTGAA. Its protein is CAIAHFGDTE. The entire CDR3 is CAIAHFGDTEAFF.

To note about this clone: The read stops 3 residues short of the end of the CDR3; the missing end is completed from the germline J gene. The chain links TRBV7-8 to TRBJ1-2; the match to TRBD1 covers 9 bases. This CDR3 comprises 15 residues. CDR1 and CDR2 (germline): SGHVS, FQNEAQ. The trim removed 6 bases at V and 4 bases at J, leaving 9 bases unmatched. The CDR3 DNA, read in part, is TGTGCCAGCAGACCCGACAGGGGGGGATTCTATGGC. This encodes CASRPDRGGFYG. The CDR3, in full, reads CASRPDRGGFYGYTF.

The part of the CDR3 DNA that was read is TGTGCCAGTAGTAGGAGGCCCGACAAGATGAACACTGAA. This sequence encodes CASSRRPDKMNTE. The full CDR3 reads CASSRRPDKMNTEAFF. The chain is built from TRBV19 and TRBJ1-1; no clear D gene. Read coverage stops 3 residues before the CDR3 terminus; the germline J gene supplies the remainder. V lost 4 bases, J lost 0 bases, and 15 bases lay in between. CDR1 is LNHDA and CDR2 is SQIVND in the germline V gene (reference sequence). The CDR3 contains 16 residues.

Worth noting for this clone: The CDR3 end is not reached by the read, which stops 3 residues before it; the germline J gene fills it in. The chain carries TRBV5-1 and TRBJ2-3; D tentatively fits TRBD1 or TRBD2 (6 bases each). The CDR3 covers 14 residues. CDR1 and CDR2 (germline): SGHRS, YFSETQ. Incomplete CDR3 DNA: TGCGCCAGCCGAATCGGGACATCGGGAGAGACG. It codes for CASRIGTSGET. The whole CDR3 protein is CASRIGTSGETQYF.